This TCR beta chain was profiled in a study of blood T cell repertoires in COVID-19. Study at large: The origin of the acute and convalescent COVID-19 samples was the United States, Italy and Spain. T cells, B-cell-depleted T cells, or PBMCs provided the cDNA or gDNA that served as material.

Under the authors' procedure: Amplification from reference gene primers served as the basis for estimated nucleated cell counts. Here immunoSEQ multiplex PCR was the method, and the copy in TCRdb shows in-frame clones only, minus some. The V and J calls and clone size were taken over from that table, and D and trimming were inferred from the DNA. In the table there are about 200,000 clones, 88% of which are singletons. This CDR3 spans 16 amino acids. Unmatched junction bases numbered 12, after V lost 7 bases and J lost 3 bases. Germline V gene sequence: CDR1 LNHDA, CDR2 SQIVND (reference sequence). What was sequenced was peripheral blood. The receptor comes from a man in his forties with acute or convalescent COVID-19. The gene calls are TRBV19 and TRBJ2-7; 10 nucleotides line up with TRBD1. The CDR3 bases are TGTGCCAGTAAAACATCCCGGGACAGGGGTAACTACGAGCAGTACTTC. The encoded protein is CASKTSRDRGNYEQYF. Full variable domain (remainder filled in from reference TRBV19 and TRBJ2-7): DGGITQSPKYLFRKEGQNVTLSCEQNLNHDAMYWYRQDPGQGLRLIYYSQIVNDFQKGDIAEGYSVSREKKESFPLTVTSAQKNPTAFYLCASKTSRDRGNYEQYFGPGTRLTVT.